A single sample gave rise to the 15 T cell receptor beta chains below, sequenced in a study of blood T cell repertoires in COVID-19. Clones were read by immunoSEQ multiplex PCR, and TCRdb kept only the in-frame ones, dropping some. This sample carries approximately 190,000 clones, about 80% of them seen once, and the ten largest clones take approximately 7.8%. Sequencing was carried out using peripheral blood. The receptors shown here come from a woman aged 55-75 years with COVID-19, enrolled during active disease.

The chain uses TRBV24-1 and TRBJ2-2; 15 bases agree with TRBD2. Per the germline V gene, CDR1 is KGHDR and CDR2 is SFDVKD. The V and J ends lost 4 bases and 6 bases, in that order; junction bases with no gene match: 5. The CDR3 runs 17 residues. As DNA, the CDR3 is TGTGCCACCAGTGACCCCGGACTAGCGGGGGGGGCCGGGGAGCTGTTTTTT. Amino acids: CATSDPGLAGGAGELFF.

The chain couples TRBV6-2 or TRBV6-3 to TRBJ1-5; perhaps TRBD1 as D (5 bases). Germline values: CDR1 MNHEY, CDR2 SVGEGT. This CDR3 contains 15 residues. The V end was cut by 4 bases, the J end by 1 base, with 11 bases between. As DNA, the CDR3 is TGTGCCAGCAGTTTTTCAGGGTTAAGCAATCAGCCCCAGCATTTT. Translation: CASSFSGLSNQPQHF.

This clone appeared once. The chain couples TRBV29-1 to TRBJ1-2, with 9 bases matching TRBD1. CDR3 length: 12 amino acids. Germline V CDR1 and CDR2: SQVTM, ANQGSEA. V dropped 7 bases and J dropped 7; count of bases not matched to a gene: 7. The CDR3 sequence is CSAQQGASGYTF. The CDR3 DNA reads as TGCAGCGCCCAACAGGGGGCTAGTGGCTACACCTTC.

The rearrangement links TRBV28 to TRBJ2-7; 8 bases align to TRBD2. The V gene end was trimmed by 5 bases and the J gene end by 6 bases; junction bases not matched to a gene: 9. Per germline, CDR1 MDHEN and CDR2 SYDVKM. The CDR3 length is 14 residues. For the CDR3, the DNA is TGTGCCAGCAGTCCCCTGGGGCTAGCGGGCGAGCAGTACTTC. This sequence encodes CASSPLGLAGEQYF.

The V call is TRBV28, the J call TRBJ1-5, with TRBD1 identical over 7 bases. The CDR3 totals 14 residues. Trimming cost V 7 bases and J 3 bases; bases outside gene matches: 6. The V gene's germline CDR1 is MDHEN and CDR2 SYDVKM. The CDR3 spells CASNFDRVNQPQHF. The CDR3 nucleotides read TGTGCCAGCAACTTCGACAGGGTCAATCAGCCCCAGCATTTT.

The V call is TRBV5-6, the J call TRBJ2-5; D gene uncertain. Germline V lookup: CDR1 SGHDT, CDR2 YYEEEE. The V and J ends lost 3 bases and 7 bases respectively, with 16 bases between them. The CDR3 has 14 residues. This chain's CDR3 is CASSSSPVLRTQYF. The CDR3 nucleotides are TGTGCCAGCAGCTCTTCCCCGGTATTACGGACCCAGTACTTC.

As for this clone: A single base separates this from a much larger clone, so it may be a read error. Other DNA sequences in the sample encode the same CDR3. V is TRBV5-1 and J is TRBJ1-4, with D perhaps TRBD1 (5 bases). The CDR3 runs to 15 residues. The V end was cut by 3 bases, the J end by 6 bases, with 15 bases between. Germline CDR1 is SGHRS and CDR2 is YFSETQ. CDR3 coding DNA: TGCGCCAGCAGCTCCAGGGCCTCAATGGATGAAAAACTGTTTTTT. The encoded protein is CASSSRASMDEKLFF.

Remarks on this clone: One end of the junction is discordant with germline, which a read error may explain. Other DNA sequences in the sample encode the same CDR3. The chain is built from TRBV9 and TRBJ2-7; D may be TRBD1 (6 bases). The CDR3 is 14 amino acids. The germline CDR1 and CDR2 sequences are SGDLS and YYNGEE. The CDR3 here is CASSVGTDSVEQYF. The CDR3 DNA sequence: TGTGCCAGCAGCGTAGGGACAGACTCAGTAGAGCAGTATTTC.

The genes are TRBV7-3 and TRBJ2-2, with D maybe TRBD2 (5 bases). CDR3 length: 15 residues. Germline V gives CDR1 SGHTA, CDR2 FQGTGA. The V gene lost 2 bases and the J gene lost 6 bases, with 13 bases spanning the gap. The chain's CDR3 is CASSLVGSGAGELFF. The CDR3 DNA reads as TGTGCCAGCAGCTTAGTGGGGAGTGGCGCCGGGGAGCTGTTTTTT.

The V and J genes are TRBV7-2 and TRBJ1-3; 12 bases map to TRBD1. CDR1 SGHTA and CDR2 FQGNSA come from the germline V gene. The CDR3 totals 17 residues. Trimming cost V 4 bases and J 4 bases; bases outside gene matches: 8. The CDR3, as DNA: TGTGCCAGCAGCTATCCGGGACAGGGGGCAGGAGGAAACACCATATATTTT. This sequence encodes CASSYPGQGAGGNTIYF. Full variable domain (remainder filled in from reference TRBV7-2 and TRBJ1-3): GAGVSQSPSNKVTEKGKDVELRCDPISGHTALYWYRQSLGQGLEFLIYFQGNSAPDKSGLPSDRFSAERTGGSVSTLTIQRTQQEDSAVYLCASSYPGQGAGGNTIYFGEGSWLTVV.

This chain joins TRBV6-2 or TRBV6-3 and TRBJ2-1; no clear D gene. Germline CDR1 reads MNHEY; CDR2 reads SVGEGT. V gave up 5 bases and J gave up 11 bases, with 16 bases separating them. The CDR3 consists of 13 residues. The CDR3: CASSRSASLKQFF. The DNA for the CDR3 is TGTGCCAGCAGTCGGTCCGCTAGTCTGAAGCAGTTCTTC.

The genes are TRBV21-1 and TRBJ2-3; no DNA check was done on the table's D call, TRBD2. TRBV21-1 is labeled a pseudogene. The CDR3 runs 16 residues. The CDR3 sequence is CASDFREGQVTDTQYF. The DNA of the CDR3 is TGTGCCAGCGATTTCCGGGAGGGCCAAGTAACCGATACGCAGTATTTT.

The chain uses TRBV15 and TRBJ1-1; tentative D call: TRBD1 (5 bases). V lost 3 bases and J lost 0, with 23 bases in between. Germline CDR1 LNHNV, CDR2 YYDKDF (reference sequence). The CDR3 consists of 19 residues. DNA of the CDR3: TGTGCCACCAGCAGCCTCGGCCGGGGGGGTTTCGGGATGAACACTGAAGCTTTCTTT. This translates into CATSSLGRGGFGMNTEAFF.

The rearrangement joins TRBV5-4 to TRBJ2-1, with 9 positions matching TRBD1. CDR1 is SGHNT and CDR2 is YYREEE in the germline V gene (reference sequence). Losses at the gene ends were 4 bases for V and 7 bases for J; bases not matched to a gene: 12. The CDR3 has 16 amino acids. The CDR3 protein is CASSPYRQGGRNEQFF. In nucleotides, the CDR3 is TGTGCCAGCAGCCCATACAGACAGGGGGGAAGGAATGAGCAGTTCTTC.

The J gene is TRBJ2-1, the V gene TRBV11-2; TRBD1 might be the D (5 bases). CDR1 is SGHAT and CDR2 is FQNNGV in the germline V gene. CDR3 length: 19 amino acids. The V gene lost 1 base and the J gene lost 0 bases, with 19 bases spanning the gap. This chain's CDR3 is CASSLGRKLWQGSYNEQFF. The DNA for the CDR3 is TGTGCCAGCAGCTTAGGACGTAAGCTTTGGCAGGGCTCCTACAATGAGCAGTTCTTC. Variable domain in full (rest from reference TRBV11-2 and TRBJ2-1): EAGVAQSPRYKIIEKRQSVAFWCNPISGHATLYWYQQILGQGPKLLIQFQNNGVVDDSQLPKDRFSAERLKGVDSTLKIQPAKLEDSAVYLCASSLGRKLWQGSYNEQFFGPGTRLTVL.